Each of the 10 T cell receptor beta chains below was sequenced from the same sample in a study of blood T cell repertoires in COVID-19. The repertoire was sequenced with immunoSEQ multiplex PCR; TCRdb's copy has only in-frame clones and lacks some. The table has approximately 70,000 clones, roughly 88% seen once. Sequenced input: peripheral blood. These receptors originate from a woman aged 55-69 years with acute or convalescent COVID-19.

This CDR3 is CASSPDNQETQYF. The CDR3 DNA is TGCGCCAGCAGCCCCGACAACCAAGAGACCCAGTACTTC. The chain employs TRBV10-2 and TRBJ2-5; no firm D call. The CDR3 has 13 residues. V was shortened by 6 bases and J by 0 bases, with 8 bases between the two germline ends. Per germline, CDR1 WSHSY and CDR2 SAAADI.

The V call is TRBV7-8, the J call TRBJ2-7, with a tentative D call TRBD2 (6 bases). Per the germline V gene, CDR1 is SGHVS and CDR2 is FQNEAQ. This CDR3 has 18 residues. The germline V and J ends were trimmed by 5 bases and 3 bases, with 26 bases remaining between them. The CDR3 DNA reads as TGTGCCAGCAGCCCCGCTGCCTTTCCGGGAGCTGTACTCTACGAGCAGTACGTC. Translated, it gives CASSPAAFPGAVLYEQYV.

The V and J genes are TRBV14 and TRBJ1-4; 9 positions match TRBD1. CDR1 SGHDN and CDR2 FVKESK come from the germline V gene. Unmatched junction bases numbered 3, after V lost 4 bases and J lost 0 bases. The CDR3 totals 16 residues. The DNA of the CDR3 is TGTGCCAGCAGCCTCCGGACAGGGGCAACTAATGAAAAACTGTTTTTT. Protein sequence: CASSLRTGATNEKLFF.

This clone was seen a single time. The J gene is TRBJ2-1, the V gene TRBV19, with 11 bases aligning to TRBD2. J lost 9 bases, V lost 10 bases, and 14 bases had no gene match. CDR1 and CDR2 from the germline V gene are LNHDA and SQIVND (reference sequence). This CDR3 is 15 amino acids long. The CDR3 DNA sequence: TGTGCCACCGCCGCGGTAGCGGGAGGGCCCGGTGAGCAGTTCTTC. Its translation: CATAAVAGGPGEQFF.

The V gene is TRBV27, the J gene TRBJ2-5; 8 nucleotides line up with TRBD2. The V segment lost 7 bases and the J segment 4 bases; nucleotides outside the gene matches: 14. The CDR3 is made up of 16 amino acids. In germline, CDR1 is MNHEY, CDR2 SMNVEV (reference sequence). This CDR3 reads CASTRTSAGVLETQYF. As DNA, the CDR3 is TGTGCCAGCACCAGAACCTCAGCGGGAGTCCTAGAGACCCAGTACTTC.

The rearrangement links TRBV30 to TRBJ1-2; D is possibly TRBD1 (5 bases). This CDR3 is 14 amino acids long. CDR1 and CDR2 (germline): GTSNPN, SVGIG (reference sequence). V was clipped by 6 bases and J by 1 base, with 15 bases between them. CDR3 bases: TGTGCCTGCCTCAGGGTGAAAGGTAACTATGGCTACACCTTC. Its translation is CACLRVKGNYGYTF.

The V call is TRBV27, the J call TRBJ1-6; possibly TRBD1 for D (5 bases). CDR1 MNHEY and CDR2 SMNVEV come from the germline V gene (reference sequence). CDR3 length: 14 amino acids. V lost 2 bases and J lost 7, with 9 bases in between. The CDR3 loop reads CASSLKGRNSPLHF. CDR3 DNA sequence: TGTGCCAGCAGTTTAAAGGGGAGGAATTCACCCCTCCACTTT.

The gene calls are TRBV13 and TRBJ2-5; D is unresolved. Trimming took 1 base from V and 0 from J, leaving 9 bases between them. CDR3 length: 15 amino acids. Germline loops: CDR1 PRHDT, CDR2 FYEKMQ (reference sequence). CDR3 nucleotide sequence: TGTGCCAGCAGCTTAGCGCCAGGTGACCAAGAGACCCAGTACTTC. This translates into CASSLAPGDQETQYF.

The chain carries TRBV11-2 and TRBJ2-1; a weak D match, TRBD1 (6 bases). Trimming removed 4 bases at V and 5 bases at J, with 18 bases between. The germline V gene encodes CDR1 SGHAT and CDR2 FQNNGV. The CDR3 has 16 amino acids. The CDR3 region is CASSSRGRGWNNEQFF. In nucleotides, the CDR3 is TGTGCCAGCAGCTCACGGGGCAGGGGCTGGAACAATGAGCAGTTCTTC.

J is TRBJ2-3 and V is TRBV19; possibly TRBD2 for D (6 bases). The CDR3 is 17 residues long. Looked up from germline, CDR1 is LNHDA and CDR2 is SQIVND (reference sequence). V was clipped by 3 bases and J by 0 bases, with 16 bases between them. CDR3 amino acids: CASSIAGRSSSTDTQYF. The CDR3 DNA reads as TGTGCCAGTAGTATTGCGGGGAGATCCTCTAGCACAGATACGCAGTATTTT.